Listed below are T cell receptor beta chains from one sample, sequenced in a study of shared clonotypes between healthy human individuals. The repertoire was sequenced with immunoSEQ multiplex PCR; TCRdb's copy has only in-frame clones and lacks some. Among millions of clones listed, roughly nine tenths were seen once. Source material: naive CD4+ T cells sorted from blood. These receptors originate from a man aged 18-30 years in good health. CDR3s include the opening cysteine and the closing phenylalanine or tryptophan. The D gene is left open where the match is weak. Where a row states a size, it is once, few, many or the class of an expanded clone; other rows omit it.

abundance: -
v_gene: TRBV5-1
j_gene: TRBJ2-7
d_gene: TRBD1
CDR3nt: TGCGCCAGCAGCATGGGACAGGGTTCTAACGAGCAGTACTTC
CDR3aa: CASSMGQGSNEQYF

abundance: -
v_gene: TRBV2
j_gene: TRBJ2-3
d_gene: -
CDR3nt: TGTGTTAAAGGGGCCGCCAACGGGGATACGCAGTATTTT
CDR3aa: CVKGAANGDTQYF

abundance: once
v_gene: TRBV6-1
j_gene: TRBJ1-6
d_gene: -
CDR3nt: TGTGCCAGCAGAGACAGGTCGAATTCACCCCTCCACTTT
CDR3aa: CASRDRSNSPLHF

abundance: once
v_gene: TRBV19
j_gene: TRBJ2-6
d_gene: -
CDR3nt: TGTGCCATCTCAAGGTATTCTGGGGCCAACGTCCTGACTTTC
CDR3aa: CAISRYSGANVLTF

abundance: -
v_gene: TRBV6-5
j_gene: TRBJ2-5
d_gene: -
CDR3nt: TGTGCCAGCAGACCCCATGCCCAAGAGACCCAGTACTTC
CDR3aa: CASRPHAQETQYF

abundance: -
v_gene: TRBV11-2
j_gene: TRBJ1-6
d_gene: TRBD1
CDR3nt: TGTGCCAGCAGCCCGGACAGGGTACATTCACCCCTCCACTTT
CDR3aa: CASSPDRVHSPLHF

abundance: -
v_gene: TRBV6-1
j_gene: TRBJ2-2
d_gene: -
CDR3nt: TGTGCCAGCAGTCCAGGGCGAAACACCGGGGAGCTGTTTTTT
CDR3aa: CASSPGRNTGELFF

abundance: -
v_gene: TRBV11-2
j_gene: TRBJ2-3
d_gene: -
CDR3nt: TGTGCCAGCAGCTTATCCGGCACAGATACGCAGTATTTT
CDR3aa: CASSLSGTDTQYF

abundance: -
v_gene: TRBV5-1
j_gene: TRBJ1-2
d_gene: -
CDR3nt: TGCGCCAGCAGCTTAGACCTATCCGGCTACACCTTC
CDR3aa: CASSLDLSGYTF

abundance: once
v_gene: TRBV7-7
j_gene: TRBJ2-5
d_gene: -
CDR3nt: TGTGCTAGCAGCTTAGCTCAACAGGGAGAGACCCAGTACTTC
CDR3aa: CASSLAQQGETQYF

abundance: once
v_gene: TRBV18
j_gene: TRBJ1-5
d_gene: TRBD1
CDR3nt: TGTGCCAGCTCACCCTGGGACAGGGGGGAGAGGCAGCCCCAGCATTTT
CDR3aa: CASSPWDRGERQPQHF

abundance: -
v_gene: TRBV6-1
j_gene: TRBJ2-5
d_gene: -
CDR3nt: TGTGCCAGCAGTGGACAGTACCAAGAGACCCAGTACTTC
CDR3aa: CASSGQYQETQYF